Reported below is one T cell receptor beta chain. Methotrexate plus calcineurin inhibitor accompanied controls' myeloablative marrow transplants; sampling was 1 year later. The entry originates in a study of T cells after posttransplantation cyclophosphamide. This CDR3 region has 16 residues. V was shortened by 6 bases and J by 1 base, with 17 bases between the two germline ends. Germline V gene data show CDR1 as MNHEY and CDR2 as SMNVEV (reference sequence). Data came from immunoSEQ multiplex PCR; TCRdb stores just in-frame clones and leaves some out. The data hold some 21,000 clones, with over 75% observed a single time.

V usage is TRBV27 and J usage is TRBJ2-3; TRBD2 might be the D (5 bases). The material was PBMCs, obtained less than 400 days after allogeneic stem cell transplant with calcineurin inhibitor and methotrexate. This clonotype was sampled from a female patient in her thirties or forties who received an allogeneic stem cell transplant from an unrelated donor, was CMV-positive, and had acute and chronic GVHD. Some T cells may have originated in the graft donor. CDR3 sequence (DNA): TGTGCCAGCAGCCCCTGGGATTTAGCGCGCACAGATACGCAGTATTTT. This codes for CASSPWDLARTDTQYF.